A selection of T cell receptor beta chains follows, all from one sample in a study of tumor-infiltrating lymphocytes in primary liver carcinoma. TCRdb independently ran MiXCR on the multiplex PCR reads; one entry per CDR3 protein. In the table there are about 78,000 distinct CDR3 sequences, about 64% of which are singletons. Material for sequencing was liver tumor tissue from sampling region 4. The receptors shown here come from a woman aged 60 to 75 with primary liver carcinoma and hepatitis B virus infection. Each CDR3 is given with its conserved first and last residue. The order of the fields is J gene, D gene, V gene, clone size, CDR3 length, CDR3 protein, CDR3 DNA. The D gene is left open where the match is weak. Clone size appears in some rows only: once, few, many, or a class for an expanded clone.

j_gene: TRBJ2-1
d_gene: TRBD2
v_gene: TRBV5-1
abundance: many
len: 17
CDR3aa: CASSPMGELARYNEQFF
CDR3nt: TGCGCCAGCAGCCCCATGGGGGAACTAGCGAGGTACAATGAGCAGTTCTTC

j_gene: TRBJ1-6
d_gene: -
v_gene: TRBV28
abundance: -
len: 16
CDR3aa: CASRQGSPVGSSPLHF
CDR3nt: TGTGCCAGCAGGCAAGGGTCTCCGGTTGGAAGTTCACCCCTCCACTTT

j_gene: TRBJ2-3
d_gene: -
v_gene: TRBV5-1
abundance: many
len: 16
CDR3aa: CASSLAGHPGADTQYF
CDR3nt: TGCGCCAGCAGCTTGGCCGGTCACCCCGGGGCAGATACGCAGTATTTT

j_gene: TRBJ2-5
d_gene: TRBD2
v_gene: TRBV6-6
abundance: -
len: 17
CDR3aa: CASSYSDSGRAAETQYF
CDR3nt: TGTGCCAGCAGTTACTCTGATAGCGGGAGGGCCGCGGAGACCCAGTACTTC

j_gene: TRBJ1-5
d_gene: -
v_gene: TRBV5-8
abundance: many
len: 12
CDR3aa: CASSLTWQPQHF
CDR3nt: TGTGCCAGCAGCCTGACTTGGCAGCCCCAGCATTTT

j_gene: TRBJ2-1
d_gene: -
v_gene: TRBV6-1
abundance: -
len: 15
CDR3aa: CASGEKDGAPNEQFF
CDR3nt: TGTGCCAGCGGCGAAAAGGACGGGGCCCCCAATGAGCAGTTCTTC

j_gene: TRBJ1-1
d_gene: TRBD1
v_gene: TRBV5-1
abundance: many
len: 17
CDR3aa: CASSSGDRGLGNTEAFF
CDR3nt: TGCGCCAGCAGCTCGGGGGACAGGGGGCTAGGGAACACTGAAGCTTTCTTT

j_gene: TRBJ1-1
d_gene: TRBD1
v_gene: TRBV5-1
abundance: many
len: 16
CDR3aa: CASNPRGLGMNTEAFF
CDR3nt: TGCGCCAGCAACCCCAGGGGGTTGGGGATGAACACTGAAGCTTTCTTT

j_gene: TRBJ2-7
d_gene: TRBD1
v_gene: TRBV6-5
abundance: -
len: 14
CDR3aa: CVSSYSQGAYGQYF
CDR3nt: TGTGTCAGCAGTTACAGCCAGGGGGCCTACGGGCAGTACTTC

j_gene: TRBJ2-6
d_gene: -
v_gene: TRBV6-2/TRBV6-3
abundance: -
len: 14
CDR3aa: CASAPLPPANVLSF
CDR3nt: TGTGCCAGTGCCCCTTTACCTCCGGCCAACGTCCTGAGTTTC

j_gene: TRBJ2-7
d_gene: -
v_gene: TRBV29-1
abundance: -
len: 13
CDR3aa: CRVTRHSAGEQYF
CDR3nt: TGTAGGGTTACGCGACATTCAGCGGGCGAGCAGTACTTC

j_gene: TRBJ2-2
d_gene: -
v_gene: TRBV2
abundance: -
len: 15
CDR3aa: CASTRLGPNTGELFF
CDR3nt: TGTGCCAGCACGCGACTGGGCCCGAACACCGGGGAGCTGTTTTTT

j_gene: TRBJ2-3
d_gene: -
v_gene: TRBV28
abundance: -
len: 13
CDR3aa: CASKNLGEGAQYF
CDR3nt: TGTGCCAGCAAAAACCTCGGAGAGGGTGCGCAGTATTTT

j_gene: TRBJ1-1
d_gene: TRBD1
v_gene: TRBV2
abundance: many
len: 14
CDR3aa: CASKWTGGLTEAFF
CDR3nt: TGTGCCAGCAAGTGGACAGGGGGCTTGACTGAAGCTTTCTTT

j_gene: TRBJ2-7
d_gene: -
v_gene: TRBV6-5
abundance: many
len: 15
CDR3aa: CASSQGQSPSYEQYF
CDR3nt: TGTGCCAGCAGCCAAGGACAGTCTCCCTCCTACGAGCAGTACTTC

j_gene: TRBJ2-2
d_gene: -
v_gene: TRBV4-1
abundance: many
len: 16
CDR3aa: CASSLRLTGSGGELFF
CDR3nt: TGCGCCAGCAGCCTTCGGTTAACGGGTTCGGGCGGGGAGCTGTTTTTT

j_gene: TRBJ1-6
d_gene: -
v_gene: TRBV6-6
abundance: -
len: 17
CDR3aa: CASSSRGRNSYNSPLHF
CDR3nt: TGTGCCAGCAGTTCCCGGGGAAGAAACTCCTATAATTCACCCCTCCACTTC

j_gene: TRBJ2-5
d_gene: -
v_gene: TRBV5-6
abundance: -
len: 13
CDR3aa: CASSVDSLETQYF
CDR3nt: TGTGCCAGTAGCGTGGACAGCTTAGAGACCCAGTACTTC

j_gene: TRBJ2-7
d_gene: TRBD2
v_gene: TRBV6-2/TRBV6-3
abundance: -
len: 15
CDR3aa: CDSTLIAGSSYEQYF
CDR3nt: TGTGACAGTACCCTAATAGCGGGAAGCTCCTACGAGCAGTACTTC

j_gene: TRBJ1-2
d_gene: TRBD1
v_gene: TRBV12-3/TRBV12-4
abundance: -
len: 13
CDR3aa: CASTVTGVYGYTF
CDR3nt: TGTGCCAGCACCGTTACAGGGGTCTATGGCTATACCTTC

j_gene: TRBJ2-7
d_gene: -
v_gene: TRBV6-5
abundance: -
len: 15
CDR3aa: CANSYSDSSSNEQYF
CDR3nt: TGCGCCAACAGTTACTCGGATTCATCTAGCAACGAGCAGTATTTC

j_gene: TRBJ2-3
d_gene: -
v_gene: TRBV12-3/TRBV12-4
abundance: -
len: 12
CDR3aa: CVSSWGAISQYF
CDR3nt: TGTGTCAGCAGTTGGGGGGCTATATCACAGTATTTT

j_gene: TRBJ2-2
d_gene: -
v_gene: TRBV6-1
abundance: -
len: 14
CDR3aa: CASRRDRSTGELLF
CDR3nt: TGTGCCAGCAGACGTGACAGGAGCACCGGGGAGCTGCTTTTT